The rows below give T cell receptor beta chains drawn from one sample of a study of blood T cell repertoires in COVID-19. Method: immunoSEQ multiplex PCR; TCRdb's copy keeps in-frame clones and lacks some. The sample includes around 99,000 clones, roughly 85% of them seen just once. The sample consisted of peripheral blood. Receptors were obtained from a woman aged 60-70 years with acute or convalescent COVID-19. Each CDR3 is given with its conserved first and last residue. The D gene is left open where the match is weak. Size tells how often a clone was seen (once, few, many) or the class of an expanded clone, and some rows leave it out.

D gene	J gene	clone size	V gene	CDR3 protein	CDR3 DNA
-	TRBJ2-2	-	TRBV5-1	CASSPQASPNTGELFF	TGCGCCAGCAGCCCCCAGGCCAGCCCCAACACCGGGGAGCTGTTTTTT
TRBD2	TRBJ2-1	-	TRBV7-3	CASSRGASGRSEQFF	TGTGCCAGCAGCCGGGGGGCTAGCGGGAGAAGTGAGCAGTTCTTC
-	TRBJ1-1	once	TRBV12-5	CASEIGVNTEAFF	TGTGCTAGTGAGATAGGGGTAAACACTGAAGCTTTCTTT
TRBD2	TRBJ2-3	-	TRBV6-4	CASSEVAGASTDTQYF	TGTGCCAGCAGTGAGGTAGCGGGGGCTAGCACAGATACGCAGTATTTT
TRBD1	TRBJ1-3	-	TRBV5-1	CASTSGGTGASGNTIYF	TGCGCCAGCACCTCGGGAGGGACAGGGGCTTCTGGAAACACCATATATTTT
TRBD1	TRBJ1-3	few	TRBV28	CAIRQGTSGNTIYF	TGTGCCATAAGACAGGGGACATCCGGAAACACCATATATTTT
-	TRBJ2-1	-	TRBV7-3	CASRLLTFTYNEQFF	TGTGCCAGCAGACTCCTAACCTTCACCTACAATGAGCAGTTCTTC
-	TRBJ2-3	-	TRBV6-2/TRBV6-3	CASSYSALGRPTDTQYF	TGTGCCAGCAGTTACTCCGCCTTAGGGAGGCCCACAGATACGCAGTATTTT
-	TRBJ2-2	-	TRBV12-3/TRBV12-4	CASSPSTSGELFF	TGTGCCAGCAGCCCATCGACTAGCGGGGAGCTGTTTTTT
TRBD1	TRBJ1-5	-	TRBV3-1/TRBV3-2	CASSQRGTGNQPQHF	TGTGCCAGCAGCCAGCGTGGGACAGGGAATCAGCCCCAGCATTTT
-	TRBJ2-7	-	TRBV5-1	CASSSGNSLSYEQYF	TGCGCCAGCAGTTCAGGGAATTCCCTCTCCTACGAGCAGTACTTC
-	TRBJ2-7	-	TRBV5-1	CASSLAGTSYEQYF	TGCGCCAGCAGCTTGGCCGGGACAAGCTACGAGCAGTACTTC
TRBD2	TRBJ2-3	-	TRBV9	CASSGGAGGGPLPDTQYF	TGTGCCAGCAGCGGGGGCGCGGGAGGAGGTCCCCTCCCAGATACGCAGTATTTT
TRBD1	TRBJ1-5	-	TRBV7-2	CASNRQGEQPQHF	TGTGCCAGCAACCGACAGGGTGAGCAGCCCCAGCATTTT
-	TRBJ2-7	-	TRBV6-2/TRBV6-3	CASSSGPLRGQYF	TGTGCCAGCAGTTCTGGACCCCTACGGGGGCAGTACTTC
-	TRBJ2-6	-	TRBV19	CASSISPPGANVLTF	TGTGCCAGTAGTATCAGTCCCCCTGGGGCCAACGTCCTGACTTTC
-	TRBJ1-5	-	TRBV25-1	CAHLVPTVSNQPQHF	TGTGCCCATCTTGTCCCGACAGTAAGCAATCAGCCCCAGCATTTT
-	TRBJ1-4	-	TRBV5-6	CASSLAGQLNEKLFF	TGTGCCAGCAGCCTCGCCGGACAGCTTAATGAAAAACTGTTTTTT
-	TRBJ2-1	-	TRBV19	CASSTRLDSTSYNEQFF	TGTGCCAGTAGTACTCGACTCGATTCCACCTCCTACAATGAGCAGTTCTTC
-	TRBJ1-6	-	TRBV7-9	CASTMILGSPLHF	TGTGCCAGCACGATGATCCTGGGCTCACCCCTCCACTTT
TRBD1	TRBJ1-2	once	TRBV6-5	CASRAEGDRGYTF	TGTGCCAGCAGGGCCGAGGGGGACAGAGGCTACACCTTC
-	TRBJ1-5	-	TRBV27	CASTTQNQPQHF	TGTGCCAGCACCACCCAGAATCAGCCCCAGCATTTT
-	TRBJ2-5	-	TRBV6-6	CASTQWETQYF	TGTGCCAGCACGCAGTGGGAGACCCAGTACTTC
-	TRBJ1-5	-	TRBV7-9	CASSRLDQPQHF	TGTGCCAGCAGCCGTTTAGATCAGCCCCAGCATTTT
-	TRBJ2-3	-	TRBV2	CASSDLRQTQSADTQYF	TGTGCCAGCAGTGATCTCCGGCAAACCCAAAGCGCAGATACGCAGTATTTT
-	TRBJ1-2	-	TRBV6-5	CASWRGGGEGYTF	TGTGCCAGTTGGCGAGGGGGAGGGGAGGGCTACACCTTC
-	TRBJ2-2	-	TRBV27	CASSRRGSTLTGELFF	TGTGCCAGCAGTCGTCGAGGGTCTACCCTCACCGGGGAGCTGTTTTTT
TRBD1	TRBJ1-1	-	TRBV18	CASSVPGGQEDTEAFF	TGTGCCAGCTCAGTACCAGGGGGGCAGGAGGACACTGAAGCTTTCTTT
-	TRBJ1-2	-	TRBV3-1/TRBV3-2	CASSQGSTVNYGYTF	TGTGCCAGCAGCCAAGGAAGCACTGTCAACTATGGCTACACCTTC
-	TRBJ1-1	-	TRBV7-2	CASRAGILNTEAFF	TGTGCCAGCAGAGCAGGGATACTGAACACTGAAGCTTTCTTT
-	TRBJ1-2	-	TRBV30	CAWSVGGYGYTF	TGTGCCTGGAGTGTGGGAGGGTATGGCTACACCTTC
TRBD2	TRBJ2-1	-	TRBV7-2	CASSLGLAGRYNEQFF	TGTGCCAGCAGCTTAGGACTAGCGGGGCGTTACAATGAGCAGTTCTTC
TRBD1	TRBJ2-5	-	TRBV5-1	CASSSADRGPETQYF	TGCGCCAGCAGCTCCGCGGACAGGGGGCCAGAGACCCAGTACTTC
TRBD1	TRBJ2-7	-	TRBV7-9	CASSYPGQGNEQYF	TGTGCCAGCAGTTACCCGGGACAGGGGAACGAGCAGTACTTC
-	TRBJ1-5	-	TRBV10-3	CAISESTLYSNQHF	TGTGCCATCAGTGAGTCGACCCTCTATAGCAATCAGCATTTT
-	TRBJ2-1	-	TRBV6-2/TRBV6-3	CASSYPATGSWNEQFF	TGTGCCAGCAGTTACCCAGCCACAGGGTCTTGGAATGAGCAGTTCTTC
TRBD1	TRBJ2-7	-	TRBV28	CASKDRFHEQYF	TGTGCCAGCAAGGACAGGTTTCACGAGCAGTACTTC